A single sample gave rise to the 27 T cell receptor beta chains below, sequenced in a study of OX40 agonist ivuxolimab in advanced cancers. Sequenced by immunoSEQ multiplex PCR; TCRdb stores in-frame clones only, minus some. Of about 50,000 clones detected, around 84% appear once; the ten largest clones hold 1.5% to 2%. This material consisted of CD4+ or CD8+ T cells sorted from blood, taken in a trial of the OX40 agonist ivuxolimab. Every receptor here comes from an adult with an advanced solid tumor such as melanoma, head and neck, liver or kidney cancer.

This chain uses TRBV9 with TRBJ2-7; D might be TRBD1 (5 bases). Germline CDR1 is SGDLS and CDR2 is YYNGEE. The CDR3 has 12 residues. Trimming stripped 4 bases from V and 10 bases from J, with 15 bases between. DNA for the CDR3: TGTGCCAGCAGCTCTTCGGACACTCACCAGTACTTC. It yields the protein CASSSSDTHQYF.

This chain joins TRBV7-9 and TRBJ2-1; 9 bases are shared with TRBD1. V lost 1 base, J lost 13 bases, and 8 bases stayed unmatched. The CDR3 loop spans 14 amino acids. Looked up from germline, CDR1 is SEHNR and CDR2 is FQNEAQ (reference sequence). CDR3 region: CASSLELTGGAQFF. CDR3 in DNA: TGTGCCAGCAGCTTAGAACTGACAGGGGGTGCTCAGTTCTTC.

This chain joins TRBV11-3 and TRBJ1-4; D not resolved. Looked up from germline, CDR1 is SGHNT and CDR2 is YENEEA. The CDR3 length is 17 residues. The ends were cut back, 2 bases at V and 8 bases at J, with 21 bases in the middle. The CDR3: CASSLPPPPPGSEKLFF. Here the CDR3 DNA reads TGTGCCAGCAGCTTACCTCCGCCTCCCCCGGGGAGCGAAAAACTGTTTTTT.

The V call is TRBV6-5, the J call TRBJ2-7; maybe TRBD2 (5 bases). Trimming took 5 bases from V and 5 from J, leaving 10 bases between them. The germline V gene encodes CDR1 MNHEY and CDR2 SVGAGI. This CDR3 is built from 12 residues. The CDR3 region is CASSRSGNEQYF. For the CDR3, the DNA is TGTGCCAGCAGTCGATCGGGGAACGAGCAGTACTTC.

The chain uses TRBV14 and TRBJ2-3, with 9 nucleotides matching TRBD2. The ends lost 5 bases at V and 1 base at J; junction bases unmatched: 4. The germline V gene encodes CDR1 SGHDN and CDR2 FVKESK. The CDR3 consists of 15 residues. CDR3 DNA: TGTGCCAGCAGCGAAGCGGGGGGACGCACAGATACGCAGTATTTT. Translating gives CASSEAGGRTDTQYF. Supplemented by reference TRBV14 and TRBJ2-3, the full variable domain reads EAGVTQFPSHSVIEKGQTVTLRCDPISGHDNLYWYRRVMGKEIKFLLHFVKESKQDESGMPNNRFLAERTGGTYSTLKVQPAELEDSGVYFCASSEAGGRTDTQYFGPGTRLTVL.

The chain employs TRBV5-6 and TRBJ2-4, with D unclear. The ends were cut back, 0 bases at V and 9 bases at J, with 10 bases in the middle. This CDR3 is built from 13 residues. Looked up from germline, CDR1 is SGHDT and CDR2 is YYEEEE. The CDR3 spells CASSLGSQGIQYF. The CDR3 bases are TGTGCCAGCAGCTTGGGATCTCAAGGCATTCAGTACTTC.

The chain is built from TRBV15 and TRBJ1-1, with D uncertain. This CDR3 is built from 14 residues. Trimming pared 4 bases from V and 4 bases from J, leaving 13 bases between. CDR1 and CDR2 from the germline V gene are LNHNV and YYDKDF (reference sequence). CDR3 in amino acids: CATSKPLLGTEAFF. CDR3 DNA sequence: TGTGCCACCAGCAAACCTTTATTGGGCACTGAAGCTTTCTTT.

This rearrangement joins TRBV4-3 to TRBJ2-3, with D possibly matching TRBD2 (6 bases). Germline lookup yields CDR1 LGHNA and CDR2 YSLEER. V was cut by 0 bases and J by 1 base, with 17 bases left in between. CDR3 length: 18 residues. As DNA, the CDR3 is TGCGCCAGCAGCCAAGATTTACACAGTTCGGGGGGCACAGATACGCAGTATTTT. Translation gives CASSQDLHSSGGTDTQYF.

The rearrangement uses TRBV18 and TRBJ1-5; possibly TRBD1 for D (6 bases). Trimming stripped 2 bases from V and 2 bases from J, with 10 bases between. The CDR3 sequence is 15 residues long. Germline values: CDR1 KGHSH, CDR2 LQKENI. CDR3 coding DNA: TGTGCCAGCTCACCAAGCGCAGGGGGCAATCAGCCCCAGCATTTT. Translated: CASSPSAGGNQPQHF.

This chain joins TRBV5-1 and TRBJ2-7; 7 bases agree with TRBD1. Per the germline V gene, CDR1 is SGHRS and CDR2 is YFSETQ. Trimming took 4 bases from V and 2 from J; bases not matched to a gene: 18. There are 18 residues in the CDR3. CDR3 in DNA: TGCGCCAGCAGCCTAGATCGTGGTATCGGGACAGCAACCTACGAGCAGTACTTC. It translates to CASSLDRGIGTATYEQYF.

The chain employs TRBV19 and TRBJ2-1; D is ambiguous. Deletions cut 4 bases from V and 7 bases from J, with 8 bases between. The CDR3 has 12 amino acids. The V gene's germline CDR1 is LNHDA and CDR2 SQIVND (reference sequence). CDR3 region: CASSTMSNEQFF. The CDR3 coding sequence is TGTGCCAGTAGTACTATGAGTAATGAGCAGTTCTTC.

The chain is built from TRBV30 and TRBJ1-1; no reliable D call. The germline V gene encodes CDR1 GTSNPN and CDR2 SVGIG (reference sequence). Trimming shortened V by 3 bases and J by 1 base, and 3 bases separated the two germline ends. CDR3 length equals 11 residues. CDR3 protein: CAWRANTEAFF. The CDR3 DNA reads TGTGCCTGGAGGGCGAACACTGAAGCTTTCTTT.

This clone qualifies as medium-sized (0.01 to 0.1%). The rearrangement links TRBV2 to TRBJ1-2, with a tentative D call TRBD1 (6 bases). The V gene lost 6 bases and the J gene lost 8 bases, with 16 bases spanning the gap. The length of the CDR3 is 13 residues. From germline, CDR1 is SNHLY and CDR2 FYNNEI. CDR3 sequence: CASRTGSSGGYTF. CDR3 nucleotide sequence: TGTGCCAGCAGAACAGGGTCTTCGGGCGGCTACACCTTC.

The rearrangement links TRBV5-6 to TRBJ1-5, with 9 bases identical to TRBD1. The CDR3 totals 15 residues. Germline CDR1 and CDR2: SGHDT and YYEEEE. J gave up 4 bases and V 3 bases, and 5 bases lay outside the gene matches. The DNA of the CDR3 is TGTGCCAGCAGCTGGGGACAGGGATCGAATCAGCCCCAGCATTTT. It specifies CASSWGQGSNQPQHF.

Here the CDR3 reads CASGPQNTEAFF. The CDR3 DNA reads as TGTGCCAGCGGGCCGCAGAACACTGAAGCTTTCTTT. The chain uses TRBV6-5 and TRBJ1-1; no firm D call. The CDR3 runs 12 residues. V was pared by 8 bases and J by 1 base, with 8 bases between. Germline V gives CDR1 MNHEY, CDR2 SVGAGI.

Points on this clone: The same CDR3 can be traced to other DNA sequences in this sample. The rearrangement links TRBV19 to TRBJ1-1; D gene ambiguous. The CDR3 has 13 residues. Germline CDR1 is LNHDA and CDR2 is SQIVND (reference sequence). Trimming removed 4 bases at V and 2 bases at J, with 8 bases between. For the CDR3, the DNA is TGTGCCAGTAGTACCTCAACCAACACTGAAGCTTTCTTT. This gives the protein CASSTSTNTEAFF.

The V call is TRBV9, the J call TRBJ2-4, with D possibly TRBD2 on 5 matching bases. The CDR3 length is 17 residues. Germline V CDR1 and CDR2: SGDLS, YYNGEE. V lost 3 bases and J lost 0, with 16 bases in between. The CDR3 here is CASSEGRIGLAKNIQYF. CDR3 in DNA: TGTGCCAGCAGCGAGGGTAGGATTGGACTAGCCAAAAACATTCAGTACTTC.

CDR3 coding DNA: TGTGCCAGCAGCTCCCGGGGACAGGGGAGCACAGATACGCAGTATTTT. This translates into CASSSRGQGSTDTQYF. This rearrangement joins TRBV7-9 to TRBJ2-3; 10 bases map to TRBD1. V dropped 4 bases and J dropped 0; count of bases not matched to a gene: 4. Germline CDR1 and CDR2: SEHNR and FQNEAQ (reference sequence). The CDR3 covers 16 residues.

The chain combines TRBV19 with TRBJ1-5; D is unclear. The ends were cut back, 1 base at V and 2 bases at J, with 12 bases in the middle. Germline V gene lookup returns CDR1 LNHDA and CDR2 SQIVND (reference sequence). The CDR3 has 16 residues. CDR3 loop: CASSIGVRVGNQPQHF. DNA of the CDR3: TGTGCCAGTAGTATAGGGGTGAGAGTGGGCAATCAGCCCCAGCATTTT.

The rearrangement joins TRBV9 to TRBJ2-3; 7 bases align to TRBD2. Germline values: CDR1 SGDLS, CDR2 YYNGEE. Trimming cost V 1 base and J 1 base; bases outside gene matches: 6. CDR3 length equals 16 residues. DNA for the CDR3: TGTGCCAGCAGCGTAAACGTGGGAGGGGGCACAGATACGCAGTATTTT. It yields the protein CASSVNVGGGTDTQYF.

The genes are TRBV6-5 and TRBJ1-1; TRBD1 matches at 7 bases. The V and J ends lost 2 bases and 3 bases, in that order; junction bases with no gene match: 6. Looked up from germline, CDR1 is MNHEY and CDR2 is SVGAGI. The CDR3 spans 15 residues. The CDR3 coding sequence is TGTGCCAGCAGTTACCGTGGCAGGGGGTACACTGAAGCTTTCTTT. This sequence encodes CASSYRGRGYTEAFF.

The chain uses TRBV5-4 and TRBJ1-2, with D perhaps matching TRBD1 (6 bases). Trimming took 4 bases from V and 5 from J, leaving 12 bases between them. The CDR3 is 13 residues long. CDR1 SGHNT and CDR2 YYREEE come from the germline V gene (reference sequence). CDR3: CASSPPGVYGYTF. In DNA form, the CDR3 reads TGTGCCAGCAGCCCTCCAGGGGTATATGGCTACACCTTC.

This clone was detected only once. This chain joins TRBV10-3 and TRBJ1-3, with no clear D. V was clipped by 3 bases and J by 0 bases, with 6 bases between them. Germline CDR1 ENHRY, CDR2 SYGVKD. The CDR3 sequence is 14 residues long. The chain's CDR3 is CAISDPVSGNTIYF. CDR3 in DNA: TGTGCCATCAGTGACCCAGTCTCTGGAAACACCATATATTTT.

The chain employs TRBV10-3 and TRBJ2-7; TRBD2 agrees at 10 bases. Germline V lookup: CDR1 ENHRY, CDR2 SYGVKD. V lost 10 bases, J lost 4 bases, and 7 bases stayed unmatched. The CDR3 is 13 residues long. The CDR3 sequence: CASLSSGGYEQYF. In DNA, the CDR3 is TGTGCCAGCCTCTCTAGCGGGGGATACGAGCAGTACTTC.

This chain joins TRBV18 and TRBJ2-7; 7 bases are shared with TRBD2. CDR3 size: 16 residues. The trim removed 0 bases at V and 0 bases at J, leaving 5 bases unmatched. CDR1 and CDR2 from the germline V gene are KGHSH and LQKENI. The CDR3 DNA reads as TGTGCCAGCTCACCACCGAGTACTAGCGCCTCCTACGAGCAGTACTTC. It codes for CASSPPSTSASYEQYF.

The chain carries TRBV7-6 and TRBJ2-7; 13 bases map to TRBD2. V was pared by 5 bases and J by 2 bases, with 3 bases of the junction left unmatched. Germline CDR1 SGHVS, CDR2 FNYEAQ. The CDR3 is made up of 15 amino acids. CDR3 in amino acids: CASSVLAGGAYEQYF. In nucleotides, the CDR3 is TGTGCCAGCAGCGTACTAGCGGGGGGGGCCTACGAGCAGTACTTC. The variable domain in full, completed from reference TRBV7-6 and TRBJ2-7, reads GAGVSQSPRYKVTKRGQDVALRCDPISGHVSLYWYRQALGQGPEFLTYFNYEAQQDKSGLPNDRFSAERPEGSISTLTIQRTEQRDSAMYRCASSVLAGGAYEQYFGPGTRLTVT.

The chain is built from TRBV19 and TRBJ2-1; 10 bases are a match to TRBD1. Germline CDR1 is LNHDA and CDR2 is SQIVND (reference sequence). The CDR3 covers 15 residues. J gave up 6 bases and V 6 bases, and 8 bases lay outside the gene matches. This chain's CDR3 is CASRIGTGATNEQFF. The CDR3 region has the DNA TGTGCCAGTAGGATCGGGACAGGGGCAACCAATGAGCAGTTCTTC.